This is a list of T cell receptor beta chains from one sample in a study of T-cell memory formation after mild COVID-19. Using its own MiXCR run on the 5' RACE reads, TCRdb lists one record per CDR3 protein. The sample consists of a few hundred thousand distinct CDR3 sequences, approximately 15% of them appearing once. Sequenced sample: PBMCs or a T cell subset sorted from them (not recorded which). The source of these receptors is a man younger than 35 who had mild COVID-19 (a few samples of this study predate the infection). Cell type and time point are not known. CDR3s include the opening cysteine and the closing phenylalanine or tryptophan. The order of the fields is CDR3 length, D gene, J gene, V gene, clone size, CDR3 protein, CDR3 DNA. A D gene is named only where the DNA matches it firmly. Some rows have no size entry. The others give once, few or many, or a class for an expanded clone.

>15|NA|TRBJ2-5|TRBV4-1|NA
CASSQDLKNQETQYF
TGCGCCAGCAGCCAAGATCTGAAGAACCAAGAGACCCAGTACTTC
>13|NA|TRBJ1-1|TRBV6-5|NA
CASSSTRITEAFF
TGTGCCAGCAGTTCAACTCGAATCACTGAAGCTTTCTTT
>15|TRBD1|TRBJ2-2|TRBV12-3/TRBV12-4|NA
CASSFGQGPTGELFF
TGTGCCAGCAGTTTTGGACAGGGGCCCACCGGGGAGCTGTTTTTT
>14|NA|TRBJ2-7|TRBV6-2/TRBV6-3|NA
CASSLLGARGEQYF
TGTGCCAGCAGTCTTCTGGGGGCGCGGGGCGAGCAGTACTTC
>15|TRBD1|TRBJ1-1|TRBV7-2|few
CASSITGGWGTEAFF
TGTGCCAGCAGCATCACAGGGGGCTGGGGCACTGAAGCTTTCTTT
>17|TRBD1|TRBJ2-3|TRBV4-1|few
CASSLRRTGLSTDTQYF
TGCGCCAGCAGCCTTCGCCGGACAGGGCTTTCCACAGATACGCAGTATTTT
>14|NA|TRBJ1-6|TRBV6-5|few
CASSFGTRNSPLHF
TGTGCCAGCAGTTTCGGGACAAGGAATTCACCCCTCCACTTT
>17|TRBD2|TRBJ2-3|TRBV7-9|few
CASSFKPGLAGTDTQYF
TGTGCCAGCAGCTTCAAGCCAGGACTAGCCGGCACAGATACGCAGTATTTT
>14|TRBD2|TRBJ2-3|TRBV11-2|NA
CASRSAGATDTQYF
TGTGCCAGCAGATCAGCGGGGGCCACAGATACGCAGTATTTT
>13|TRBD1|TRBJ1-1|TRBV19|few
CASSNRGSTEAFF
TGTGCCAGTAGTAACAGGGGGTCCACTGAAGCTTTCTTT
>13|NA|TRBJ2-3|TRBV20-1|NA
CSAAFTASDTQYF
TGCAGTGCTGCATTTACAGCATCGGATACGCAGTATTTT
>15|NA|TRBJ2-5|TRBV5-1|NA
CASSSTGGVQETQYF
TGCGCCAGCAGCTCCACGGGTGGGGTTCAAGAGACCCAGTACTTC
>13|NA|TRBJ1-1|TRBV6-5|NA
CASEARRNTEAFF
TGTGCCAGCGAGGCCAGGAGGAACACTGAAGCTTTCTTT
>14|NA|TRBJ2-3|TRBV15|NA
CATNPDVRTDTQYF
TGTGCCACCAACCCGGACGTACGCACAGATACGCAGTATTTT
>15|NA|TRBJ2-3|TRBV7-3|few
CASSSSGTSSYTQYF
TGTGCCAGCAGCTCCTCCGGGACTTCATCATATACGCAGTATTTT
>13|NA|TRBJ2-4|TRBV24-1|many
CATSDGHRDIQYF
TGTGCCACCAGTGATGGGCACAGGGACATTCAGTACTTC
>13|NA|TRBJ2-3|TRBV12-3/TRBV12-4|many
CASSKTEGGTQYF
TGTGCCAGCAGTAAGACAGAAGGAGGTACGCAGTATTTT
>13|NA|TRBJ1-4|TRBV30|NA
CAWSRRADEKLFF
TGTGCCTGGAGCCGTCGGGCTGATGAAAAACTGTTTTTT